This entry is about one TCR beta chain. This entry is derived from a study of technical replicates of blood from a few donors. Germline V gives CDR1 SGHNT, CDR2 YYREEE (reference sequence). V dropped 4 bases and J dropped 2; count of bases not matched to a gene: 14. This CDR3 comprises 18 residues. The protocol was immunoSEQ multiplex PCR, while the TCRdb copy is restricted to in-frame clones and leaves out a portion. The sample has roughly 62,000 clones, less than 95% seen once; the top ten hold 2.5% to 3.5%. V gene TRBV5-4 combines with J gene TRBJ2-3; 9 nucleotides line up with TRBD2. What was sequenced was PBMCs. This TCR was sampled from a human donor in good health. Some clones in this sample may be carry-over from other donors' samples. The CDR3 loop reads CASSAGGLMKRYTDTQYF. CDR3 nucleotide sequence: TGTGCCAGCAGCGCGGGGGGGCTGATGAAGCGGTACACAGATACGCAGTATTTT.